The 2 T cell receptor beta chains reported below all come from one sample, sequenced in a study of a mutant IDH1 vaccine in newly diagnosed glioma. Clones were sequenced by immunoSEQ multiplex PCR, and TCRdb holds only the in-frame ones, with some missing. The sample includes tens of thousands of clones, 83% of them seen just once. Time point indicated: baseline, week 1 (first vaccination visit). Treatment described: pre-vaccination baseline after standard-of-care therapy. The source was PBMCs, collected from a glioma patient treated with radiotherapy, temozolomide or both. The receptor source for this set is a woman between 45 and 60 years old with glioma.

This chain joins TRBV15 and TRBJ1-1; D is uncertain. Germline V gene data show CDR1 as LNHNV and CDR2 as YYDKDF (reference sequence). The CDR3 is made up of 14 amino acids. V was trimmed by 0 bases and J by 4 bases, leaving 9 bases between them. The CDR3 bases are TGTGCCACCAGCAGAGACGAGGGCAGCACTGAAGCTTTCTTT. It encodes CATSRDEGSTEAFF.

The chain has TRBV2 and TRBJ2-6, with D perhaps matching TRBD1 (5 bases). Germline V gene lookup returns CDR1 SNHLY and CDR2 FYNNEI. CDR3 length: 17 amino acids. The V and J ends lost 6 bases and 0 bases respectively, with 15 bases between them. CDR3: CASRENRLGSGANVLTF. CDR3 DNA: TGTGCCAGCAGGGAGAACAGGCTCGGCTCTGGGGCCAACGTCCTGACTTTC.